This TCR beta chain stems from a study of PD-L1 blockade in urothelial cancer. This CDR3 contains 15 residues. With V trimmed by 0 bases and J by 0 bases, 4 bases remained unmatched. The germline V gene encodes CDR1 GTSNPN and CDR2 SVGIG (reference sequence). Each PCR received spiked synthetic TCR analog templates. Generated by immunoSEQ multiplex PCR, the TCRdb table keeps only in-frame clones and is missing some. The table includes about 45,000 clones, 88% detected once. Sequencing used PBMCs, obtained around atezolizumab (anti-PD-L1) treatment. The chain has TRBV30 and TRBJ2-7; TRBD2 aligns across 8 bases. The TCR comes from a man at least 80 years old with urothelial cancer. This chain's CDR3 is CAWSVASGSSYEQYF. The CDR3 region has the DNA TGTGCCTGGAGTGTCGCCAGCGGGAGCTCCTACGAGCAGTACTTC.